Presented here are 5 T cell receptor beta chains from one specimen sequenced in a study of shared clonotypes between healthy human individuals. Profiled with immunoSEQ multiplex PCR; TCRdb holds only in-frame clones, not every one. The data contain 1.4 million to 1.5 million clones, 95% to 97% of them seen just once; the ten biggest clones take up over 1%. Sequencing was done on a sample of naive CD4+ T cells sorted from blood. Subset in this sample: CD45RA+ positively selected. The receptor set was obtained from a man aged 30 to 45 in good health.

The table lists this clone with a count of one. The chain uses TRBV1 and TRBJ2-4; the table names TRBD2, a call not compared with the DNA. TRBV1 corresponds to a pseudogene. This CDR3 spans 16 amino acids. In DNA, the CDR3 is TGCACCAGCAGCCCCATAGCGGGAGGTATCAAAAACATTCAGTACTTC. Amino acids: CTSSPIAGGIKNIQYF.

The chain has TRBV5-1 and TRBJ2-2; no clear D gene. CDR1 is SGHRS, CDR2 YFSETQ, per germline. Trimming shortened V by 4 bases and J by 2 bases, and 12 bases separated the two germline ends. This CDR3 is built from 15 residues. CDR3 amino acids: CASSIFTGNTGELFF. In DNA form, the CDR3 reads TGCGCCAGCAGCATTTTTACGGGTAACACCGGGGAGCTGTTTTTT.

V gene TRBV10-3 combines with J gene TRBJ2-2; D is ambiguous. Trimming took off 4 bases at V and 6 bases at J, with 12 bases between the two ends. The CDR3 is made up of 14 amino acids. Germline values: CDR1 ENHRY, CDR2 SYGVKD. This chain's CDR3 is CAISGLGFAGELFF. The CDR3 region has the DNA TGTGCCATCAGTGGATTAGGGTTCGCCGGGGAGCTGTTTTTT.

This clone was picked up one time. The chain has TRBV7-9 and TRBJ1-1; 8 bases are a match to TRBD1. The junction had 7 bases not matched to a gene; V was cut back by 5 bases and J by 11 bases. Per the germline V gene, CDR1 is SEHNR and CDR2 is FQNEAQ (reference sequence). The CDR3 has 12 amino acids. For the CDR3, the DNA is TGTGCCAGCAGCCGGACAGGGCGTCAGGCTTTCTTT. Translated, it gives CASSRTGRQAFF.

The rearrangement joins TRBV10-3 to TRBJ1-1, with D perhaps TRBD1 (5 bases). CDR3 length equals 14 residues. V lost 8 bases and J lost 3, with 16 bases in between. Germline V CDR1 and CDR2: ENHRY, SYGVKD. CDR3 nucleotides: TGTGCCATCGGGGCCGGGACTTGGGACACTGAAGCTTTCTTT. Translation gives CAIGAGTWDTEAFF.